These T cell receptor beta chains were read from a single sample in a study of T-cell reconstitution after alpha-beta-depleted transplantation in children. TCRdb used MiXCR to reprocess the PCR reads, holding one entry per CDR3 protein. There are hundreds of thousands of distinct CDR3 sequences in the sample; around 12% occur only once, and around 2.8% lies in the top ten. Material: PBMCs from the stem cell graft donor, obtained from the stem cell graft. These receptors were obtained from a human donor who donated a stem cell graft to a child with acute lymphoblastic leukemia. Both conserved end residues are part of each CDR3. D genes are given only for firm matches. Rows give clone size only sometimes, using once, few, many, or a class for an expanded clone.

>TRBV5-5|NA|many|TRBJ1-1
CASSPTVGVRTEAFF
TGTGCCAGCAGCCCTACGGTCGGGGTGCGGACTGAAGCTTTCTTT
>TRBV12-3/TRBV12-4|NA|many|TRBJ1-6
CASQWVGRLNSPLHF
TGTGCCAGCCAATGGGTTGGGCGGCTTAATTCACCCCTCCACTTT
>TRBV12-3/TRBV12-4|NA|many|TRBJ1-2
CASSPRVTNYGYTF
TGTGCCAGCTCCCCCAGGGTCACTAACTATGGCTACACCTTC
>TRBV7-2|TRBD2|many|TRBJ2-3
CASSPTWRGGITDTQYF
TGTGCCAGCAGCCCGACCTGGCGCGGGGGGATTACAGATACGCAGTATTTT
>TRBV13|NA|many|TRBJ1-1
CASSSPRGLDTEAFF
TGTGCCAGCAGCTCCCCCCGGGGTCTGGACACTGAAGCTTTCTTT
>TRBV5-1|TRBD1|few|TRBJ1-6
CASRRTGPDSPLHF
TGCGCCAGCAGACGGACAGGCCCCGATTCACCCCTCCACTTT
>TRBV21-1|NA|many|TRBJ2-1
CASSKEADKQFF
TGTGCCAGCAGCAAAGAGGCGGATAAGCAGTTCTTC
>TRBV20-1|TRBD1|NA|TRBJ1-1
CCARGGHRDSGTEAFF
TGCTGTGCTAGGGGGGGCCACCGGGACAGTGGAACTGAAGCTTTCTTT
>TRBV29-1|NA|NA|TRBJ2-1
CSVDKELPRRWDNEQFF
TGCAGCGTTGATAAGGAGCTCCCCCGTCGTTGGGACAATGAGCAGTTCTTC
>TRBV5-1|TRBD1|many|TRBJ1-2
CASSLGDSAGYTF
TGCGCCAGCAGCTTGGGGGACAGCGCTGGCTACACCTTC
>TRBV7-9|TRBD1|many|TRBJ1-2
CASSLASQGGDYGYTF
TGTGCCAGCAGCTTAGCAAGTCAGGGGGGTGACTATGGCTACACCTTC
>TRBV11-2|TRBD1|many|TRBJ1-6
CASSLRQGMSSYNSPLHF
TGTGCCAGCAGCCTGAGACAGGGAATGAGCTCCTATAATTCACCCCTCCACTTT
>TRBV7-2|NA|many|TRBJ1-2
CASSVPPGAGGYTF
TGTGCCAGCAGCGTTCCCCCAGGGGCCGGTGGCTACACCTTC
>TRBV3-1|NA|many|TRBJ1-5
CASSGQNQPQHF
TGTGCCAGCAGCGGCCAGAATCAGCCCCAGCATTTT
>TRBV9|NA|NA|TRBJ2-1
CASSVRSPYNEQFF
TGTGCCAGCAGCGTACGTTCACCTTACAATGAGCAGTTCTTC
>TRBV7-7|TRBD1|many|TRBJ2-1
CASSIDRGEYNEQFF
TGTGCCAGCAGTATCGACAGGGGGGAATACAATGAGCAGTTCTTC
>TRBV29-1|NA|many|TRBJ2-1
CSVLGTLILYEQFF
TGCAGCGTGTTAGGGACATTGATTCTCTATGAGCAGTTCTTC
>TRBV7-9|NA|many|TRBJ1-2
CASSLDRQHGYTF
TGTGCCAGCAGCTTAGATCGACAGCATGGCTACACCTTC
>TRBV10-3|TRBD2|once|TRBJ2-5
CAISPGGIGETQYF
TGTGCCATCAGCCCGGGGGGGATCGGTGAGACCCAGTACTTC
>TRBV28|NA|many|TRBJ2-3
CASSFRDHRDTQYF
TGTGCCAGCAGTTTTAGGGACCACCGGGATACGCAGTATTTT
>TRBV14|NA|NA|TRBJ2-1
CASSQHTPYNEQFF
TGTGCCAGCAGCCAACACACCCCGTACAATGAGCAGTTCTTC
>TRBV12-5|NA|many|TRBJ2-5
CASGPEGLKLSQYF
TGTGCTAGTGGCCCCGAGGGGCTCAAGTTGTCCCAGTACTTC
>TRBV27|TRBD2|many|TRBJ2-1
CASSSHASGRAGEQFF
TGTGCCAGCAGTTCCCATGCCAGCGGGAGGGCCGGTGAGCAGTTCTTC
>TRBV20-1|NA|many|TRBJ2-3
CSARADGRPDTQYF
TGCAGTGCTAGAGCGGACGGGAGACCAGATACGCAGTATTTT
>TRBV7-8|NA|many|TRBJ1-1
CASIQLAVNTEAFF
TGTGCCAGTATCCAGCTTGCTGTAAATACTGAAGCTTTCTTT
>TRBV18|NA|many|TRBJ2-1
CASSHERGSRINEQFF
TGTGCCAGCTCACACGAACGAGGGAGTAGAATCAATGAGCAGTTCTTC
>TRBV27|TRBD2|many|TRBJ2-7
CASSFSLRGGRRYEQYF
TGTGCCAGCAGTTTTTCTCTCCGCGGGGGGCGCAGGTACGAGCAGTACTTC
>TRBV2|NA|many|TRBJ2-7
CASSGGAHEQYF
TGTGCCAGCAGTGGAGGGGCCCACGAGCAGTACTTC
>TRBV7-2|TRBD2|many|TRBJ2-2
CASSHGTSSFRELFF
TGTGCCAGCAGCCACGGGACTAGCAGCTTTAGGGAGCTGTTTTTT
>TRBV5-6|TRBD1|many|TRBJ1-2
CASSLTTGVIGYGYTF
TGTGCCAGCAGCTTGACGACAGGGGTTATAGGCTATGGCTACACCTTC
>TRBV5-1|NA|few|TRBJ2-4
CASSDTQGINIQYF
TGCGCCAGCAGCGACACCCAGGGTATCAACATTCAGTACTTC
>TRBV29-1|NA|few|TRBJ2-7
CSAVSSGLSYEQYF
TGCAGCGCCGTATCCTCAGGCCTCTCCTACGAGCAGTACTTC
>TRBV20-1|TRBD2|many|TRBJ2-5
CSAPKNLAGGLETQYF
TGCAGTGCGCCCAAAAATCTAGCGGGGGGGCTAGAGACCCAGTACTTC
>TRBV23-1|TRBD1|NA|TRBJ2-7
CASPGQGPSYEQYF
TGCGCCAGCCCCGGACAGGGTCCTTCCTACGAGCAGTACTTC
>TRBV7-6|TRBD1|NA|TRBJ2-3
CASSRQGRFSGDTQYF
TGTGCCAGCAGTCGACAGGGGAGGTTCAGTGGAGATACGCAGTATTTT
>TRBV6-1|TRBD1|many|TRBJ2-7
CASSQVGTGSYEQYF
TGTGCCAGCAGCCAGGTGGGGACAGGGTCCTACGAGCAGTACTTC
>TRBV5-1|TRBD1|many|TRBJ1-2
CASSHRQGLNYGYTF
TGCGCCAGCAGCCACCGACAGGGGCTAAACTATGGCTACACCTTC
>TRBV28|NA|many|TRBJ1-5
CASRMRITGLVGNQPQHF
TGTGCCAGTCGTATGCGGATCACGGGCCTGGTGGGCAATCAGCCCCAGCATTTT
>TRBV29-1|NA|many|TRBJ2-3
CSVEDRGRAGHTQYF
TGCAGCGTTGAAGATCGGGGCAGGGCGGGACATACGCAGTATTTT
>TRBV5-5|NA|many|TRBJ2-5
CASSLVRGETQYF
TGTGCCAGCAGCTTGGTCCGGGGGGAGACCCAGTACTTC
>TRBV20-1|TRBD1|many|TRBJ2-7
CSARVGWDSEQYF
TGCAGTGCTAGAGTGGGATGGGACAGCGAGCAGTACTTC
>TRBV11-2|NA|few|TRBJ1-1
CASSFVSSSNTEAFF
TGTGCCAGCAGCTTCGTATCGTCGTCCAACACTGAAGCTTTCTTT
>TRBV29-1|NA|many|TRBJ1-1
CSGGTTNTEAFF
TGCAGCGGGGGGACCACGAACACTGAAGCTTTCTTT
>TRBV9|NA|many|TRBJ2-3
CASSVEAHRGTDTQYF
TGTGCCAGCAGCGTAGAGGCTCACCGGGGGACAGATACGCAGTATTTT
>TRBV7-3|TRBD1|many|TRBJ1-1
CASRKTGATEAFF
TGTGCCAGCAGGAAAACAGGGGCCACTGAAGCTTTCTTT
>TRBV4-3|NA|NA|TRBJ2-1
CASSLVQGRNEQFF
TGCGCCAGCAGCCTCGTCCAGGGACGCAATGAGCAGTTCTTC
>TRBV29-1|NA|many|TRBJ2-5
CSVEEGGIQETQYF
TGCAGCGTTGAAGAAGGGGGAATTCAAGAGACCCAGTACTTC
>TRBV6-1|NA|many|TRBJ2-1
CATVRGAEQFF
TGTGCCACCGTCCGAGGCGCTGAGCAGTTCTTC